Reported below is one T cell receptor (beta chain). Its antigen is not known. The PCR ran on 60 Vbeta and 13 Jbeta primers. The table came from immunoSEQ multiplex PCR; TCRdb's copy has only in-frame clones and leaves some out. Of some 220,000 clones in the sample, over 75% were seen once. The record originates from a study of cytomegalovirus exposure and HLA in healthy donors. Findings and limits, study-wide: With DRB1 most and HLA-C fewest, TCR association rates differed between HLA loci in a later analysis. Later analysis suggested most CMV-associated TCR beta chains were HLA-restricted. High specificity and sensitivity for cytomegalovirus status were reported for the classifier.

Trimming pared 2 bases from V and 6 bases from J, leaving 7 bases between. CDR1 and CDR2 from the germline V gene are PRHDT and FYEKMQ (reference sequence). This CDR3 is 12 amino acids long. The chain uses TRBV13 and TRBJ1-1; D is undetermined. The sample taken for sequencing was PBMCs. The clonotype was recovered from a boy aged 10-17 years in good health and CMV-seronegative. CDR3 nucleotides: TGTGCCAGCAGCTTAAATCCAGCTGAAGCTTTCTTT. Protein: CASSLNPAEAFF.